Included here is one T cell receptor (beta chain) sequence, with context. These data originate in a study of cytomegalovirus exposure and HLA in healthy donors. The primer mix had 60 Vbeta and 13 Jbeta primers. Repertoires were generated with immunoSEQ multiplex PCR, while TCRdb's copy carries only in-frame clones and drops some. The repertoire table contains tens of thousands of clones. The CDR3 contains 15 residues. V was clipped by 3 bases and J by 0 bases, with 9 bases between them. Germline CDR1 MNHNS, CDR2 SASEGT. This clonotype was obtained from a man in his forties in good health and CMV-seronegative. The sequenced sample consisted of PBMCs. This chain links TRBV6-1 with TRBJ1-3; possible D gene TRBD1, 5 bases. CDR3 in amino acids: CASSDGALSGNTIYF. CDR3 nucleotide sequence: TGTGCCAGCAGTGATGGGGCCCTCTCTGGAAACACCATATATTTT.